This note documents a single T cell receptor (beta chain) sequence. Its antigen is unknown. 5'RACE, which relied on constant-segment primers, yielded TCR alpha and TCR beta cDNA libraries carrying sample barcodes and UMIs. TCRdb reanalysed the 5' RACE reads using MiXCR and keeps one entry per CDR3 protein. The table has 300,000 or so distinct CDR3 sequences, roughly 15% seen once; the top ten hold roughly 23%. This specimen comes from a study of T-cell memory formation after mild COVID-19. Overall study: TCR clusters mostly belonged to single donors.

V was clipped by 0 bases and J by 4 bases; unmatched bases: 6. This CDR3 spans 16 amino acids. The germline gives CDR1 LGHNA, CDR2 YSLEER. Study outcomes and limitations: While clones contracting from day 15 to 85 were balanced between CD4 and CD8, later expanders leaned CD4+.

Sample: PBMCs or a T cell subset sorted from them (not recorded which). The sequence derives from a man between 18 and 29 years old who had mild COVID-19 (a few samples of this study predate the infection). Cell type and time point are not known. The chain couples TRBV4-3 to TRBJ1-5; the match to TRBD1 covers 7 bases. The CDR3 protein is CASSQDSQGGNQPQHF. Here the CDR3 DNA reads TGCGCCAGCAGCCAAGATAGTCAGGGGGGAAATCAGCCCCAGCATTTT.